The 30 T cell receptor beta chains given below trace back to one sample, sequenced in a study of shared clonotypes between healthy human individuals. Terminally differentiated effector memory CD45RA+ cells were left out of the naive CD8 fraction, which was CD45RO-negative and positively selected for CCR7. Using immunoSEQ multiplex PCR, the repertoire was profiled, and TCRdb retains in-frame clones only, with some absent. This sample carries 750,000 to 1,000,000 clones, almost 95% of them seen once, and the ten largest clones take 24%. The sample comprised naive CD8+ T cells sorted from blood. The receptors were sampled from a young man in good health.

The chain links TRBV10-2 to TRBJ2-5; D possibly corresponds to TRBD1 (6 bases). V dropped 4 bases and J dropped 5 bases, with 17 bases sitting between them. Germline V CDR1 and CDR2: WSHSY, SAAADI. This CDR3 comprises 15 residues. CDR3 protein: CASSVLLRGSETQYF. CDR3 in DNA: TGCGCCAGCAGTGTCTTATTGAGGGGGAGTGAGACCCAGTACTTC.

The chain combines TRBV7-8 with TRBJ2-1, with 7 nucleotides matching TRBD2. Germline V gene lookup returns CDR1 SGHVS and CDR2 FQNEAQ. CDR3 length: 13 residues. The V and J ends lost 7 bases and 8 bases, in that order; junction bases with no gene match: 8. CDR3: CASTSLRGDEQFF. The CDR3, as DNA: TGTGCCAGCACCTCCCTCCGGGGGGATGAGCAGTTCTTC.

The chain carries TRBV30 and TRBJ1-2; weak D call: TRBD1 (6 bases). Trimming took off 0 bases at V and 4 bases at J, with 12 bases between the two ends. Per the germline V gene, CDR1 is GTSNPN and CDR2 is SVGIG (reference sequence). The CDR3 has 14 residues. CDR3 amino acids: CAWSVSAGVYGYTF. Written as DNA, the CDR3 is TGTGCCTGGAGTGTCTCGGCAGGGGTCTATGGCTACACCTTC. The full variable domain, its missing parts supplied by reference TRBV30 and TRBJ1-2, is SQTIHQWPATLVQPVGSPLSLECTVEGTSNPNLYWYRQAAGRGLQLLFYSVGIGQISSEVPQNLSASRPQDRQFILSSKKLLLSDSGFYLCAWSVSAGVYGYTFGSGTRLTVV.

The rearrangement joins TRBV5-6 to TRBJ2-7; D uncertain. CDR3 size: 13 residues. V was pared by 2 bases and J by 6 bases, with 12 bases between. Per germline, CDR1 SGHDT and CDR2 YYEEEE. CDR3 sequence (DNA): TGTGCCAGCAGCTTAGGCGGTCTTGGCGAGCAGTACTTC. It is translated as CASSLGGLGEQYF.

This clone occurred once. This chain links TRBV9 with TRBJ1-1; the D is unclear. Germline V lookup: CDR1 SGDLS, CDR2 YYNGEE. Trimming took 2 bases from V and 3 from J, leaving 8 bases between them. This CDR3 has 13 amino acids. The CDR3 DNA is TGTGCCAGCAGCGTTGGTTATGACACTGAAGCTTTCTTT. Translation gives CASSVGYDTEAFF.

V usage is TRBV18 and J usage is TRBJ1-2; D unresolved. CDR3 size: 15 residues. CDR1 is KGHSH, CDR2 LQKENI, per germline. The V end was cut by 0 bases, the J end by 4 bases, with 12 bases between. The CDR3 here is CASSPPNDDGYGYTF. The CDR3 DNA follows: TGTGCCAGCTCACCACCAAACGACGATGGCTATGGCTACACCTTC.

This rearrangement joins TRBV7-9 to TRBJ2-7, with 7 nucleotides matching TRBD1. Per germline, CDR1 SEHNR and CDR2 FQNEAQ (reference sequence). With V trimmed by 5 bases and J by 4 bases, 8 bases remained unmatched. This CDR3 region has 14 residues. CDR3 coding DNA: TGTGCCAGCAGCGTACAGGGGACCGAGTACGAGCAGTACTTC. Encoded protein: CASSVQGTEYEQYF.

The chain combines TRBV27 with TRBJ2-1; D is unresolved. The CDR3 consists of 14 residues. Trimming shortened V by 7 bases and J by 1 base, and 11 bases separated the two germline ends. The germline gives CDR1 MNHEY, CDR2 SMNVEV (reference sequence). CDR3 coding DNA: TGTGCCAGCACGGCAGATGGTTCCTACAATGAGCAGTTCTTC. Translated, it gives CASTADGSYNEQFF.

This chain uses TRBV28 with TRBJ1-5, with 7 bases lining up with TRBD1. The CDR3 runs 16 residues. V was pared by 4 bases and J by 0 bases, with 6 bases of the junction left unmatched. Per germline, CDR1 MDHEN and CDR2 SYDVKM. The CDR3 DNA is TGTGCCAGCAGTTCGTCCGGGACAGCTAGCAATCAGCCCCAGCATTTT. Its translation is CASSSSGTASNQPQHF.

The genes are TRBV28 and TRBJ2-5, with D perhaps matching TRBD1 (6 bases). CDR1 MDHEN and CDR2 SYDVKM come from the germline V gene. The ends were cut back, 8 bases at V and 2 bases at J, with 12 bases in the middle. CDR3 size: 13 residues. The CDR3 sequence is CASEDSEQETQYF. The CDR3 DNA follows: TGTGCCAGCGAGGACAGTGAGCAAGAGACCCAGTACTTC. Using reference TRBV28 and TRBJ2-5 for the parts outside the CDR3, the full variable domain is DVKVTQSSRYLVKRTGEKVFLECVQDMDHENMFWYRQDPGLGLRLIYFSYDVKMKEKGDIPEGYSVSREKKERFSLILESASTNQTSMYLCASEDSEQETQYFGPGTRLLVL.

This clone was found once. This chain connects TRBV5-1 to TRBJ2-7; TRBD2 is a possible D gene (5 bases). CDR3 length: 15 residues. With 4 bases removed from V and 0 bases from J, the gap between germline ends came to 14 bases. Germline values: CDR1 SGHRS, CDR2 YFSETQ. CDR3 nucleotide sequence: TGCGCCAGCAGCCCTAATATCCGGGGCTCCTACGAGCAGTACTTC. Protein: CASSPNIRGSYEQYF.

This sequence joins TRBV5-6 and TRBJ2-3; 12 positions agree with TRBD2. The length of the CDR3 is 15 residues. The ends lost 4 bases at V and 2 bases at J; junction bases unmatched: 2. CDR1 SGHDT and CDR2 YYEEEE come from the germline V gene. CDR3 in DNA: TGTGCCAGCAGCCGGACTAGCGGGAACACAGATACGCAGTATTTT. Translation gives CASSRTSGNTDTQYF.

This chain uses TRBV7-9 with TRBJ2-3; maybe TRBD2 (6 bases). The V and J ends lost 6 bases and 0 bases respectively, with 13 bases between them. The CDR3 has 15 amino acids. The V gene's germline CDR1 is SEHNR and CDR2 FQNEAQ (reference sequence). Written as DNA, the CDR3 is TGTGCCAGCAGATGGATTAGCGGAAGCACAGATACGCAGTATTTT. It specifies CASRWISGSTDTQYF.

This rearrangement joins TRBV28 to TRBJ2-1, with D maybe TRBD1 (6 bases). The CDR3 is made up of 14 amino acids. Per germline, CDR1 MDHEN and CDR2 SYDVKM. With 6 bases removed from V and 7 bases from J, the gap between germline ends came to 16 bases. The CDR3 here is CASSLLRGGNEQFF. Written as DNA, the CDR3 is TGTGCCAGCAGCCTACTCCGAGGGGGAAATGAGCAGTTCTTC.

This clone was counted once. The rearrangement joins TRBV4-3 to TRBJ2-2; no definite D call. The CDR3 runs 16 residues. Germline V gives CDR1 LGHNA, CDR2 YSLEER. V lost 1 base and J 3 bases, leaving 12 bases between the germline ends. CDR3 protein: CASSQVHRVDTGELFF. CDR3 sequence (DNA): TGCGCCAGCAGCCAAGTGCATAGGGTAGACACCGGGGAGCTGTTTTTT.

The chain combines TRBV4-3 with TRBJ2-2; D tentatively fits TRBD1 or TRBD2 (5 bases each). Germline CDR1 reads LGHNA; CDR2 reads YSLEER. The CDR3 runs to 14 residues. V lost 3 bases, J lost 5 bases, and 10 bases lay in between. The chain's CDR3 is CASSHGTGTGELFF. The CDR3, as DNA: TGCGCCAGCAGCCATGGGACCGGGACCGGGGAGCTGTTTTTT.

This chain uses TRBV27 with TRBJ2-3; D call uncertain. The CDR3 runs 16 residues. CDR1 is MNHEY, CDR2 SMNVEV, per germline (reference sequence). V lost 4 bases to trimming and J lost 0 bases, with 14 bases between them. DNA of the CDR3: TGTGCCAGCAGTTCCCCCCGGACGACTAGCACAGATACGCAGTATTTT. Translating it yields CASSSPRTTSTDTQYF.

The chain joins TRBV30 to TRBJ2-5, with TRBD2 identical over 8 bases. Losses at the gene ends were 3 bases for V and 5 bases for J; bases not matched to a gene: 8. Germline V lookup: CDR1 GTSNPN, CDR2 SVGIG (reference sequence). This CDR3 is 14 amino acids long. Here the CDR3 reads CAWRSGSGGETQYF. The CDR3 coding sequence is TGTGCCTGGAGGAGCGGGAGCGGTGGGGAGACCCAGTACTTC. Drawing the rest from reference TRBV30 and TRBJ2-5, the complete variable domain is SQTIHQWPATLVQPVGSPLSLECTVEGTSNPNLYWYRQAAGRGLQLLFYSVGIGQISSEVPQNLSASRPQDRQFILSSKKLLLSDSGFYLCAWRSGSGGETQYFGPGTRLLVL.

This chain joins TRBV7-9 and TRBJ2-5; TRBD1 matches 10 bases. After removal of 4 bases from V and 5 bases from J, the junction contained 16 bases not matched to a gene. The CDR3 has 18 residues. Germline lookup yields CDR1 SEHNR and CDR2 FQNEAQ (reference sequence). In DNA, the CDR3 is TGTGCCAGCAGCTCAAACCGGGACAGGGGCTCATTGAGTGAGACCCAGTACTTC. Protein product: CASSSNRDRGSLSETQYF.

Comment on this clone: The sample contains more than one DNA sequence encoding this CDR3. The V gene is TRBV27, the J gene TRBJ2-3; D not certain. This CDR3 contains 11 residues. CDR1 and CDR2 from the germline V gene are MNHEY and SMNVEV (reference sequence). Deletions cut 6 bases from V and 0 bases from J, with 1 base between. CDR3 sequence (DNA): TGTGCCAGCAGAAGCACAGATACGCAGTATTTT. Encoded protein: CASRSTDTQYF.

V is TRBV4-1 and J is TRBJ2-7; possible D gene TRBD1, 5 bases. Germline lookup yields CDR1 MGHRA and CDR2 YSYEKL. The CDR3 sequence is 15 residues long. V was cut by 4 bases and J by 2 bases, with 15 bases left in between. The DNA for the CDR3 is TGCGCCAGCAGCCCATCGGAACAGGCCACCTACGAGCAGTACTTC. Translating it yields CASSPSEQATYEQYF.

The V call is TRBV25-1, the J call TRBJ2-1; 7 nucleotides agree with TRBD1. The germline V gene has CDR1 MGHDK and CDR2 SYGVNS. The CDR3 is made up of 17 amino acids. J was trimmed by 0 bases and V by 6 bases; bases with no gene match: 11. The CDR3 is CASSDDRELSSYNEQFF. The CDR3 region has the DNA TGTGCCAGCAGCGACGACAGGGAGCTTTCCTCCTACAATGAGCAGTTCTTC.

The chain uses TRBV4-3 and TRBJ2-1, with TRBD2 identical over 9 bases. V dropped 3 bases and J dropped 7; count of bases not matched to a gene: 19. CDR1 and CDR2 from the germline V gene are LGHNA and YSLEER. This CDR3 is 19 amino acids long. The DNA of the CDR3 is TGCGCCAGCAGCCATCGAGGAGTAGCGGGAGTAGGATTGGCAAATGAGCAGTTCTTC. It encodes CASSHRGVAGVGLANEQFF.

The count of this clone is one. The V and J genes are TRBV28 and TRBJ2-2; D call uncertain. From germline, CDR1 is MDHEN and CDR2 SYDVKM. This CDR3 spans 17 amino acids. Trimming pared 7 bases from V and 0 bases from J, leaving 18 bases between. The CDR3 is CASTLRLYNANTGELFF. The CDR3 DNA reads as TGTGCCAGCACCCTGAGACTCTATAACGCGAACACCGGGGAGCTGTTTTTT.

The chain links TRBV7-9 to TRBJ2-1; TRBD2 aligns across 12 bases. Germline V gene lookup returns CDR1 SEHNR and CDR2 FQNEAQ (reference sequence). V shed 8 bases, J shed 9 bases, and the junction held 11 bases outside the gene matches. This CDR3 has 15 residues. The CDR3 region has the DNA TGTGCCAGCTCTCCGACTAGCGGGAGTGCGAGTGAGCAGTTCTTC. As protein: CASSPTSGSASEQFF.

Comments on this clone: Other nucleotide sequences in the sample specify the same CDR3. This sequence joins TRBV12-5 and TRBJ2-5; 7 bases fit TRBD1. The trim removed 1 base at V and 2 bases at J, leaving 10 bases unmatched. CDR3 length: 17 residues. The V gene's germline CDR1 is LGHNT and CDR2 FRNRAP. CDR3 residues: CASGLAGTVIAQETQYF. CDR3 DNA sequence: TGTGCTAGTGGTTTGGCAGGGACAGTGATCGCTCAAGAGACCCAGTACTTC.

For the CDR3, the DNA is TGTGCCAGCAGCGCCTTTCTAGCGGGTGGGTACAATGAGCAGTTCTTC. Protein product: CASSAFLAGGYNEQFF. The chain employs TRBV9 and TRBJ2-1, with 8 bases that match TRBD2. CDR1 and CDR2 from the germline V gene are SGDLS and YYNGEE. CDR3 length: 16 residues. Trimming removed 3 bases from V and 4 bases from J; junction bases left unmatched: 9.

Concerning this clone: The same CDR3 arises from other DNA sequences in this sample as well. J is TRBJ2-7 and V is TRBV4-1; 10 bases line up with TRBD1. Germline V gene sequence: CDR1 MGHRA, CDR2 YSYEKL. This CDR3 region has 15 residues. Trimming took 3 bases from V and 2 from J; bases not matched to a gene: 4. The CDR3 DNA is TGCGCCAGCAGCCAGGCCGGGACAGGGGCCTACGAGCAGTACTTC. Its protein is CASSQAGTGAYEQYF.

This clone appeared once. J is TRBJ2-2 and V is TRBV28; D remains ambiguous. V shed 2 bases and J shed 4 bases, with 8 bases lying between them. CDR1 is MDHEN and CDR2 is SYDVKM in the germline V gene. CDR3 length: 14 residues. Here the CDR3 reads CASSLARSTGELFF. CDR3 DNA: TGTGCCAGCAGTTTAGCTCGGAGCACCGGGGAGCTGTTTTTT.

The chain couples TRBV11-2 to TRBJ2-5, with TRBD2 identical over 8 bases. Germline CDR1 is SGHAT and CDR2 is FQNNGV. V gave up 0 bases and J gave up 2 bases; unmatched junction bases: 8. The CDR3 is made up of 17 amino acids. The CDR3 sequence is CASSLDFSGRLQETQYF. The CDR3 DNA reads TGTGCCAGCAGCTTAGATTTCAGCGGGAGATTACAAGAGACCCAGTACTTC.